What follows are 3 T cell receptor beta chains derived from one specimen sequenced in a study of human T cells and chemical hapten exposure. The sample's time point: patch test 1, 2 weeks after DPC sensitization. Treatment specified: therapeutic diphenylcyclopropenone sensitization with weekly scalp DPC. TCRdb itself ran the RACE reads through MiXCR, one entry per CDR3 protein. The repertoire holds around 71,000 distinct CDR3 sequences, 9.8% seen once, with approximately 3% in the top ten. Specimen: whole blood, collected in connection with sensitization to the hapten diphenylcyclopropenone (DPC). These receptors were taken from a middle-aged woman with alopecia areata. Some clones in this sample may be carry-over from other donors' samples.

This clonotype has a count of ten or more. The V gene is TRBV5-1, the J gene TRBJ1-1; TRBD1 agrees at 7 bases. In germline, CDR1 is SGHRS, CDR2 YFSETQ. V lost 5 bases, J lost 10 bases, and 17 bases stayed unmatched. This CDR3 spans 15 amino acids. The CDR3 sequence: CASRVTDRDTLRAFF. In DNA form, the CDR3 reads TGCGCCAGCAGGGTAACCGACAGGGACACATTGAGAGCTTTCTTT.

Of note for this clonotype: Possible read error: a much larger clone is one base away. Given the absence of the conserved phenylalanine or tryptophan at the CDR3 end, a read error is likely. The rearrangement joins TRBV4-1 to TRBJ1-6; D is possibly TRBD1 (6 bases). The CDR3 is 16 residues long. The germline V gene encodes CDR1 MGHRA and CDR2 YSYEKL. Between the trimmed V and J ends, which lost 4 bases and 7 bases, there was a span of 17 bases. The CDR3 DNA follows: TGCGCCAGCAGCCCTAGGGGGGGAAGGATGAATTCACCCCTCCACATT. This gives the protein CASSPRGGRMNSPLHI.

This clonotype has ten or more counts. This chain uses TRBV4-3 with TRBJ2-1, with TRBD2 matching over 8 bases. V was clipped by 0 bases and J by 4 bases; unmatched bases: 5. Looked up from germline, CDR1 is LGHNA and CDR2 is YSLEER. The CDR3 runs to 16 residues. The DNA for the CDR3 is TGCGCCAGCAGCCAAGATCGAGCGGGGGCTTACAATGAGCAGTTCTTC. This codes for CASSQDRAGAYNEQFF.